These 3 T cell receptor beta chains originate from one sample sequenced in a study of human T cells and chemical hapten exposure. TCRdb re-called the RACE reads through MiXCR, storing one row per CDR3 protein. Of around 110,000 distinct CDR3 sequences listed, approximately 12% are singletons. Time point of the sample: pre-sensitization, week 0. Treatment reported: therapeutic diphenylcyclopropenone sensitization with weekly scalp DPC. The sample was whole blood, taken in connection with sensitization to the hapten diphenylcyclopropenone (DPC). All receptors derive from a woman aged 45-59 years with alopecia areata. Some clones in this sample may be carry-over from other donors' samples.

V and J are TRBV27 and TRBJ2-7; 9 nucleotides agree with TRBD2. The CDR3 sequence is 15 residues long. In germline, CDR1 is MNHEY, CDR2 SMNVEV (reference sequence). V dropped 5 bases and J dropped 2; count of bases not matched to a gene: 7. CDR3 nucleotide sequence: TGTGCCAGCAGTCCCCTAGCGGGGAGTACCTACGAGCAGTACTTC. This translates into CASSPLAGSTYEQYF.

This clonotype appeared a few times. The chain joins TRBV12-3 or TRBV12-4 to TRBJ1-1; D may be TRBD1 (5 bases). The CDR3 consists of 15 residues. The V end was cut by 3 bases, the J end by 5 bases, with 16 bases between. CDR3 protein: CASSLRQDKDTEAFF. For the CDR3, the DNA is TGTGCCAGCAGTTTGCGTCAGGACAAAGATACTGAAGCTTTCTTT.

The chain links TRBV5-4 to TRBJ2-2; a possible D gene is TRBD1 (6 bases). This CDR3 is built from 15 residues. V lost 4 bases and J lost 0, with 10 bases in between. Germline lookup yields CDR1 SGHNT and CDR2 YYREEE (reference sequence). CDR3 amino acids: CASSHRVANTGELFF. The CDR3 nucleotides read TGTGCCAGCAGCCACAGGGTTGCGAACACCGGGGAGCTGTTTTTT.